A single T cell receptor (beta chain) is shown here with its context. Its antigen is undetermined. This table comes from immunoSEQ multiplex PCR, and its TCRdb copy is limited to in-frame clones, with some not included. The sample yields about 200,000 clones, more than 75% seen once. This sample is part of a study of cytomegalovirus exposure and HLA in healthy donors. Overall study findings and caveats: TCR clusters originating in the first cohort tended to co-occur in the 110 or so validation repertoires, according to a later analysis. Cytomegalovirus-associated status was assigned to 164 TCR beta chains. Reports credit the classifier with highly specific, highly sensitive diagnosis of cytomegalovirus status.

The germline CDR1 and CDR2 sequences are SEHNR and FQNEAQ (reference sequence). The V gene end was trimmed by 5 bases and the J gene end by 6 bases; junction bases not matched to a gene: 6. This CDR3 comprises 13 residues. The donors were in the roughly 130-subject validation cohort; that cohort was separate from the 666-subject first cohort. The source is a young woman in good health and CMV-seropositive. Material: PBMCs. The V and J genes are TRBV7-9 and TRBJ2-7; 8 bases fit TRBD1. The CDR3 loop reads CASSPRQGFEQYF. Written as DNA, the CDR3 is TGTGCCAGCAGCCCACGACAGGGGTTCGAGCAGTACTTC.